This T cell receptor beta chain was sequenced during a study of OX40 agonist ivuxolimab in advanced cancers. Background on the study: Three partial responders included one hepatocellular carcinoma patient and two cutaneous melanoma patients. Regarding the study as a whole: On average, a greater number of expanded clones characterised CD8+ T cells relative to CD4+. Low normalized T-cell clonal expansion also characterized some of the nonresponders.

Sequencing was performed with immunoSEQ multiplex PCR; in TCRdb, only in-frame clones are kept and a portion is missing. The sample comprises around 25,000 clones, roughly 84% of which are singletons, and roughly 26% rests with the top ten. Researchers took blood at baseline, on cycle 4 day 1, and on cycle 7 day 1. CDR3 length equals 10 residues. Trimming removed 4 bases from V and 8 bases from J, with 5 bases in between. Germline-derived CDR1 and CDR2 are SEHNR and FQNEAQ (reference sequence). As regards this clone: Its antigen is undetermined.

The clonotype was recovered from an adult with an advanced solid tumor such as melanoma, head and neck, liver or kidney cancer. V gene TRBV7-9 combines with J gene TRBJ1-2; the D is unclear. The sample consisted of CD4+ or CD8+ T cells sorted from blood, taken in a trial of the OX40 agonist ivuxolimab. The CDR3 sequence: CASSSQGYTF. The DNA of the CDR3 is TGTGCCAGCAGCTCGCAAGGCTACACCTTC.